What follows are 26 T cell receptor beta chains derived from one specimen sequenced in a study of T-cell reconstitution after alpha-beta-depleted transplantation in children (dated by TCRdb to between 2015 and 2016). The paper as a whole reports these results and caveats: Hyperexpanded clone frequencies declined over subsequent months; after one year, T-cell counts and TCRbeta diversity were mostly attributed to newly produced T cells.

These receptors lack a known antigen. The meaning of the sample's treatment or condition label: allogeneic hematopoietic cell transplantation with graft depleted of TCRalphabeta T cells and CD19 B cells. Library prep was done by PCR. Data came from an Illumina HiSeq 2500. TCR libraries were prepared with molecular barcoding, using unique molecular identifiers to normalize TCRbeta repertoire quantification. TCRdb reran the public reads through fastp at Q25 and MiXCR, keeping productive beta chains. Rows matching on CDR3 protein sequence are summarized as one entry with the most common DNA and genes. The sample table lists around 270,000 distinct CDR3 sequences, over 7.5% of them with a count of one. The leading ten clones occupy 9.1% of the sample. The sample here was peripheral blood, taken 360 days after TCRalphabeta/CD19-depleted stem cell transplant. The source is a female patient aged 2-9 years who had a stem cell transplant for Fanconi anemia, so the T cells may come from the graft donor.

This clonotype was detected many times. The chain employs TRBV12-3 or TRBV12-4 and TRBJ2-2, with D uncertain. Between the trimmed V and J ends, which lost 3 bases and 4 bases, there was a span of 12 bases. This CDR3 has 15 amino acids. The CDR3 region is CASSFEARSTGELFF. The CDR3 nucleotides read TGTGCCAGCAGTTTCGAGGCGAGAAGCACCGGGGAGCTGTTTTTT.

The table lists this clonotype with many counts. The chain links TRBV15 to TRBJ1-5, with D maybe TRBD1 (5 bases). Trimming cost V 1 base and J 3 bases, with 10 bases left between them. The CDR3 runs to 15 residues. The germline gives CDR1 LNHNV, CDR2 YYDKDF (reference sequence). The CDR3 nucleotides are TGTGCCACCAGCAGAGGGGGGAGGGACAATCAGCCCCAGCATTTT. Its translation is CATSRGGRDNQPQHF.

This chain's CDR3 is CATSSLFGSQPQHF. CDR3 nucleotide sequence: TGTGCCACCAGCAGCCTTTTTGGCAGCCAGCCCCAGCATTTT. The chain links TRBV15 to TRBJ1-5; no definite D call. Per the germline V gene, CDR1 is LNHNV and CDR2 is YYDKDF (reference sequence). Trimming cost V 3 bases and J 7 bases, with 13 bases left between them. The CDR3 covers 14 residues.

This clonotype was seen a few times. The chain employs TRBV19 and TRBJ2-1, with TRBD2 as a possible D gene (5 bases). CDR3 length equals 16 residues. Trimming removed 8 bases from V and 4 bases from J, with 21 bases in between. Germline loops: CDR1 LNHDA, CDR2 SQIVND (reference sequence). CDR3 nucleotides: TGTGCCAGTGGGTCCGACCGGGAACACGGATACAATGAGCAGTTCTTC. It specifies CASGSDREHGYNEQFF.

The chain couples TRBV11-2 to TRBJ1-1, with D unresolved. The CDR3 covers 13 residues. CDR1 and CDR2 (germline): SGHAT, FQNNGV. The V and J ends lost 6 bases and 3 bases respectively, with 11 bases between them. The CDR3 reads CASSSIRDTEAFF. CDR3 coding DNA: TGTGCCAGCAGTTCAATTCGTGACACTGAAGCTTTCTTT.

This clonotype was seen at least ten times. The V call is TRBV5-1, the J call TRBJ1-4; D remains unclear. Germline lookup yields CDR1 SGHRS and CDR2 YFSETQ. There are 15 residues in the CDR3. V lost 4 bases and J lost 3, with 13 bases in between. CDR3 nucleotides: TGCGCCAGCAGCACGGGAGGATCGGCTAATGAAAAACTGTTTTTT. Translated, it gives CASSTGGSANEKLFF.

In its sample, this clonotype was seen many times. V is TRBV9 and J is TRBJ2-3, with 8 bases matching TRBD2. Per germline, CDR1 SGDLS and CDR2 YYNGEE. The CDR3 covers 15 residues. V shed 1 base and J 6 bases; nucleotides not matched to a gene: 7. CDR3 DNA sequence: TGTGCCAGCAGCGTACTGGGACTAGGTGCCGATACGCAGTATTTT. Translating gives CASSVLGLGADTQYF.

This clonotype was observed a few times. This chain connects TRBV7-4 to TRBJ2-1; 8 bases are shared with TRBD2. The germline gives CDR1 SGHVT, CDR2 SQSDAQ. J gave up 6 bases and V 5 bases, and 9 bases lay outside the gene matches. The CDR3 has 15 amino acids. The CDR3 DNA follows: TGTGCCAGCAGCCTCCTATGGACTAGCTTCAATGAGCAGTTCTTC. Protein product: CASSLLWTSFNEQFF.

This clonotype was picked up a small number of times. The gene calls are TRBV18 and TRBJ1-4; 9 bases are a match to TRBD1. V shed 4 bases, J shed 7 bases, and the junction held 10 bases outside the gene matches. The CDR3 consists of 16 residues. The V gene's germline CDR1 is KGHSH and CDR2 LQKENI. This CDR3 is CASSRYPGQGGEKLFF. DNA for the CDR3: TGTGCCAGCTCACGCTACCCGGGACAGGGTGGTGAAAAACTGTTTTTT.

A word on this clonotype: A single base separates this from a much larger clone, so it may be a read error. This chain connects TRBV12-3 or TRBV12-4 to TRBJ2-7; 13 nucleotides align to TRBD2. The CDR3 is 19 amino acids. The CDR3 nucleotides read TGTACCAGCAGTCAGGGTGCTGGACTAGCGGGGGTGAGCTCCTACGAGCAGTACTTC. Translating it yields CTSSQGAGLAGVSSYEQYF.

This clonotype was seen at least ten times. This chain uses TRBV20-1 with TRBJ2-1; tentatively, D is TRBD1 or TRBD2 (5 bases each). This CDR3 region has 13 residues. Trimming removed 3 bases at V and 2 bases at J, with 8 bases between. The germline V gene encodes CDR1 DFQATT and CDR2 SNEGSKA (reference sequence). As DNA, the CDR3 is TGCAGTGCTAGGAGGGACCCCTACAATGAGCAGTTCTTC. Protein: CSARRDPYNEQFF.

This clonotype was counted many times. The chain carries TRBV10-3 and TRBJ2-1, with 9 bases that match TRBD2. Germline V gene lookup returns CDR1 ENHRY and CDR2 SYGVKD. This CDR3 region has 17 residues. After removal of 3 bases from V and 7 bases from J, the junction contained 13 bases not matched to a gene. CDR3 amino acids: CAISDTPPAGGGNEQFF. CDR3 nucleotides: TGTGCCATCAGTGACACCCCCCCAGCGGGAGGAGGTAATGAGCAGTTCTTC.

This clonotype was picked up many times. The rearrangement links TRBV7-2 to TRBJ1-2, with a tentative D call TRBD1 (6 bases). The ends were cut back, 5 bases at V and 5 bases at J, with 9 bases in the middle. The CDR3 runs 12 residues. Germline CDR1 is SGHTA and CDR2 is FQGNSA. In DNA form, the CDR3 reads TGTGCCAGCAGCATCGGACAGTATGGCTACACCTTC. Protein sequence: CASSIGQYGYTF.

This clonotype was seen many times. Here the CDR3 reads CASSLEVNQPQHF. The DNA for the CDR3 is TGCGCCAGCAGCTTGGAGGTGAATCAGCCCCAGCATTTT. J is TRBJ1-5 and V is TRBV5-1, with D unclear. The CDR3 consists of 13 residues. CDR1 SGHRS and CDR2 YFSETQ come from the germline V gene. V was shortened by 0 bases and J by 4 bases, with 5 bases between the two germline ends.

This clonotype was seen many times. V usage is TRBV6-5 and J usage is TRBJ2-2, with TRBD2 matching over 7 bases. This CDR3 has 15 residues. The V and J ends lost 8 bases and 7 bases, in that order; junction bases with no gene match: 13. Germline V gene lookup returns CDR1 MNHEY and CDR2 SVGAGI. The CDR3 spells CASLKRTSLGGELFF. The DNA of the CDR3 is TGTGCCAGCCTTAAGAGGACTAGTCTTGGCGGGGAGCTGTTTTTT.

J is TRBJ1-2 and V is TRBV29-1, with unresolved D. Germline CDR1 SQVTM, CDR2 ANQGSEA. The CDR3 loop spans 12 amino acids. Between the trimmed V and J ends, which lost 7 bases and 6 bases, there was a span of 15 bases. This chain's CDR3 is CSASDGEDGYTF. In DNA, the CDR3 is TGCAGCGCCTCGGACGGGGAAGATGGCTACACCTTC.

This clonotype appeared a few times. The rearrangement uses TRBV5-6 and TRBJ2-7; 7 bases match TRBD1. Germline trimming cut 2 bases from V and 1 base from J; bases unmatched to any gene: 6. Germline CDR1 SGHDT, CDR2 YYEEEE. The CDR3 has 15 amino acids. CDR3 sequence: CASSFEQGRSYEQYF. The CDR3 nucleotides read TGTGCCAGCAGCTTCGAACAGGGGCGGTCCTACGAGCAGTACTTC.

This clonotype occurred a few times. The chain has TRBV3-1 and TRBJ2-3, with 10 nucleotides matching TRBD2. The V gene's germline CDR1 is LGHDT and CDR2 YNNKEL (reference sequence). V was clipped by 4 bases and J by 0 bases; unmatched bases: 7. The CDR3 has 17 residues. This chain's CDR3 is CASSLSPLAGSTDTQYF. CDR3 DNA: TGTGCCAGCAGCCTCTCCCCACTAGCGGGGAGCACAGATACGCAGTATTTT.

The chain uses TRBV4-2 and TRBJ2-7; 9 nucleotides line up with TRBD1. J lost 3 bases, V lost 4 bases, and 10 bases had no gene match. The CDR3 runs to 16 residues. The germline CDR1 and CDR2 sequences are LGHNA and YNFKEQ. CDR3 sequence reads: CASSRDFAGQGYEQYF. In DNA, the CDR3 is TGTGCCAGCAGCCGAGATTTTGCGGGACAGGGCTACGAGCAGTACTTC.

This clonotype has ten or more counts. This rearrangement joins TRBV5-1 to TRBJ2-1, with TRBD2 identical over 9 bases. The germline V gene has CDR1 SGHRS and CDR2 YFSETQ. This CDR3 region has 15 residues. Trimming took 4 bases from V and 3 from J; bases not matched to a gene: 5. CDR3 nucleotides: TGCGCCAGCAGCCCGAGCGGGAGGTACTACAATGAGCAGTTCTTC. This gives the protein CASSPSGRYYNEQFF.

The chain carries TRBV3-1 and TRBJ1-1; no definite D call. Per the germline V gene, CDR1 is LGHDT and CDR2 is YNNKEL (reference sequence). The CDR3 loop spans 14 amino acids. The V end was cut by 5 bases, the J end by 1 base, with 11 bases between. The CDR3 DNA is TGTGCCAGCAGCTTCAGGAGAGGGAACACTGAAGCTTTCTTT. Translation gives CASSFRRGNTEAFF.

The table lists this clonotype with a few counts. CDR3 in amino acids: CASSLFGPNLGNEQFF. The CDR3 DNA is TGTGCCAGCAGTTTATTTGGACCTAACTTGGGCAATGAGCAGTTCTTC. The rearrangement links TRBV27 to TRBJ2-1; D is uncertain. This CDR3 contains 16 residues. Between the trimmed V and J ends, which lost 1 base and 6 bases, there was a span of 16 bases. Per the germline V gene, CDR1 is MNHEY and CDR2 is SMNVEV (reference sequence).

This clonotype was counted only a few times. This chain links TRBV11-3 with TRBJ2-3, with D possibly matching TRBD1 (5 bases). CDR3 size: 13 residues. The germline CDR1 and CDR2 sequences are SGHNT and YENEEA. Trimming cost V 6 bases and J 6 bases, with 13 bases left between them. The DNA for the CDR3 is TGTGCCAGCAGTGGGTGGGGCTGGGATACGCAGTATTTT. Translation: CASSGWGWDTQYF.

The genes are TRBV28 and TRBJ2-1, with TRBD2 identical over 12 bases. Germline V gene sequence: CDR1 MDHEN, CDR2 SYDVKM. CDR3 length: 16 amino acids. Losses at the gene ends were 6 bases for V and 4 bases for J; bases not matched to a gene: 7. CDR3: CASSPRLAGVYNEQFF. CDR3 bases: TGTGCCAGCAGCCCACGACTAGCGGGAGTATACAATGAGCAGTTCTTC.

There are a few counts of this clonotype. The chain couples TRBV12-3 or TRBV12-4 to TRBJ1-1; D unclear. The CDR3 is 15 residues long. Trimming took 0 bases from V and 10 from J, leaving 18 bases between them. The CDR3 region is CASSLAERAGRRAFF. The CDR3 region has the DNA TGTGCCAGCAGTTTAGCGGAAAGGGCGGGCAGGCGAGCTTTCTTT.

This clonotype occurred a few times. The chain has TRBV7-6 and TRBJ2-2; unclear D gene. The CDR3 has 13 amino acids. Trimming removed 1 base from V and 7 bases from J, with 7 bases in between. Germline V CDR1 and CDR2: SGHVS, FNYEAQ. The CDR3, as DNA: TGTGCCAGCAGCTTAGGTGGCTACGGGGAGCTGTTTTTT. This gives the protein CASSLGGYGELFF.